The next 17 T cell receptor beta chains were all read from a single sample in a study of cytomegalovirus exposure and HLA in healthy donors. Some clones are missing from TCRdb's copy, which holds only in-frame ones; the method was immunoSEQ multiplex PCR. The sample has about 160,000 clones, roughly nine tenths seen once; the top ten hold 4% to 4.5%. Material: PBMCs. These receptors were taken from a man aged 18 to 29 in good health and CMV-seropositive.

The chain joins TRBV18 to TRBJ2-1; 7 bases agree with TRBD2. CDR3 size: 13 residues. Germline-derived CDR1 and CDR2 are KGHSH and LQKENI. Trimming took 2 bases from V and 5 from J; bases not matched to a gene: 0. The DNA of the CDR3 is TGTGCCAGCTCACCAGGACTAGACAATGAGCAGTTCTTC. It yields the protein CASSPGLDNEQFF.

The V call is TRBV27, the J call TRBJ2-2, with TRBD1 as a possible D gene (5 bases). V lost 2 bases and J lost 3, with 13 bases in between. The CDR3 spans 16 residues. Germline-derived CDR1 and CDR2 are MNHEY and SMNVEV (reference sequence). CDR3: CASSLSETDYTGELFF. The CDR3 DNA follows: TGTGCCAGCAGTTTAAGTGAGACAGACTACACCGGGGAGCTGTTTTTT.

V usage is TRBV6-1 and J usage is TRBJ2-7; D is perhaps TRBD1 (6 bases). The CDR3 is 15 residues long. V lost 9 bases and J lost 3, with 21 bases in between. Germline V lookup: CDR1 MNHNS, CDR2 SASEGT. The CDR3 sequence: CARGVIQGKGYEQYF. CDR3 bases: TGTGCCAGGGGGGTAATCCAGGGGAAAGGCTACGAGCAGTACTTC.

The chain has TRBV15 and TRBJ2-6, with TRBD2 matching over 15 bases. The CDR3 is 20 amino acids. V was pared by 2 bases and J by 2 bases, with 7 bases of the junction left unmatched. Germline loops: CDR1 LNHNV, CDR2 YYDKDF (reference sequence). The CDR3: CATSRPGLAGGRTGANVLTF. In DNA, the CDR3 is TGTGCCACCAGCAGACCTGGACTAGCGGGAGGGAGGACTGGGGCCAACGTCCTGACTTTC.

This chain joins TRBV19 and TRBJ1-5; 10 nucleotides line up with TRBD1. V shed 7 bases, J shed 10 bases, and the junction held 16 bases outside the gene matches. The CDR3 is 16 residues long. From germline, CDR1 is LNHDA and CDR2 SQIVND (reference sequence). CDR3 in amino acids: CASNQLTGTGARPQHF. DNA for the CDR3: TGTGCCAGTAACCAGTTAACCGGGACAGGGGCGCGACCCCAGCATTTT.

The rearrangement joins TRBV25-1 to TRBJ2-7; 7 nucleotides line up with TRBD1. V trimming: 4 bases; J trimming: 0 bases; junction bases outside the gene matches: 3. The CDR3 loop spans 14 amino acids. The germline V gene encodes CDR1 MGHDK and CDR2 SYGVNS. The CDR3 region is CASSARDSSYEQYF. Here the CDR3 DNA reads TGTGCCAGCAGTGCTCGGGACAGCTCCTACGAGCAGTACTTC.

This chain links TRBV18 with TRBJ2-1; D unresolved. The CDR3 totals 13 residues. Germline values: CDR1 KGHSH, CDR2 LQKENI. The V end lost 0 bases, the J end lost 7 bases, and 7 bases lay between the germline ends. The CDR3 region is CASSPPSTNEQFF. In DNA, the CDR3 is TGTGCCAGCTCACCACCGTCGACAAATGAGCAGTTCTTC.

The chain is built from TRBV15 and TRBJ2-1; TRBD2 might be the D (6 bases). The CDR3 is 15 residues long. V was clipped by 4 bases and J by 4 bases, with 14 bases between them. The germline CDR1 and CDR2 sequences are LNHNV and YYDKDF (reference sequence). This CDR3 is CATSIRLGKYNEQFF. CDR3 nucleotides: TGTGCCACCAGCATACGACTAGGTAAGTACAATGAGCAGTTCTTC.

The chain couples TRBV28 to TRBJ2-5; D gene uncertain. V was cut by 6 bases and J by 0 bases, with 14 bases left in between. Germline CDR1 reads MDHEN; CDR2 reads SYDVKM. The CDR3 has 15 residues. CDR3 amino acids: CASSPIATYQETQYF. Here the CDR3 DNA reads TGTGCCAGCAGCCCTATTGCTACGTACCAAGAGACCCAGTACTTC.

The V and J genes are TRBV20-1 and TRBJ1-1; D remains ambiguous. The V end lost 2 bases, the J end lost 4 bases, and 5 bases lay between the germline ends. The CDR3 totals 11 residues. Germline CDR1 is DFQATT and CDR2 is SNEGSKA (reference sequence). CDR3 protein: CSARPRTEAFF. CDR3 bases: TGCAGTGCTAGACCCCGCACTGAAGCTTTCTTT.

The chain carries TRBV2 and TRBJ2-3, with 13 bases that match TRBD2. CDR3 length equals 15 residues. Germline CDR1 reads SNHLY; CDR2 reads FYNNEI. Trimming at V came to 7 bases and at J to 5 bases, leaving 6 bases not matched to a gene. This CDR3 is CASKLAGGPGDTQYF. The DNA of the CDR3 is TGTGCCAGCAAACTAGCGGGAGGGCCGGGAGATACGCAGTATTTT.

The gene calls are TRBV10-3 and TRBJ2-2; D possibly corresponds to TRBD2 (5 bases). Trimming pared 2 bases from V and 6 bases from J, leaving 10 bases between. The CDR3 loop spans 14 amino acids. Germline assignment: CDR1 ENHRY and CDR2 SYGVKD. CDR3 sequence: CAISENSDPGELFF. The CDR3 DNA reads as TGTGCCATCAGTGAGAATAGCGACCCCGGGGAGCTGTTTTTT.

J is TRBJ2-2 and V is TRBV7-8; 7 bases are shared with TRBD1. The CDR3 runs 14 residues. Germline V gene sequence: CDR1 SGHVS, CDR2 FQNEAQ. The junction had 5 bases not matched to a gene; V was cut back by 6 bases and J by 4 bases. CDR3 in DNA: TGTGCCAGCAGAACAGGGGTGGGCACCGGGGAGCTGTTTTTT. It yields the protein CASRTGVGTGELFF.

The V gene is TRBV5-1, the J gene TRBJ2-7; TRBD2 matches 15 bases. The CDR3 length is 15 residues. Germline V gene lookup returns CDR1 SGHRS and CDR2 YFSETQ. Germline trimming cut 3 bases from V and 5 bases from J; bases unmatched to any gene: 3. CDR3 nucleotide sequence: TGCGCCAGCAGCTCGGGACTAGCGGGAGGTAACGAGCAGTACTTC. It yields the protein CASSSGLAGGNEQYF.

This clone was seen a few times. The CDR3 DNA reads as TGTGCCAGCAGGCTAGATGGCTACACCTTC. It yields the protein CASRLDGYTF. This sequence joins TRBV2 and TRBJ1-2; the D is unclear. The V end lost 6 bases, the J end lost 6 bases, and 5 bases lay between the germline ends. The length of the CDR3 is 10 residues. Looked up from germline, CDR1 is SNHLY and CDR2 is FYNNEI.

The rearrangement uses TRBV4-1 and TRBJ2-1; 14 positions agree with TRBD2. The V gene end was trimmed by 4 bases and the J gene end by 9 bases; junction bases not matched to a gene: 14. Per the germline V gene, CDR1 is MGHRA and CDR2 is YSYEKL. CDR3 length: 18 amino acids. CDR3 DNA: TGCGCCAGCAGCCCCCGGGACAGTAGGACTAGCGGGAGGCCTGAGCAGTTCTTC. Amino acids: CASSPRDSRTSGRPEQFF.

The rearrangement joins TRBV5-1 to TRBJ2-1; 11 bases line up with TRBD2. Germline CDR1 and CDR2: SGHRS and YFSETQ. With V trimmed by 0 bases and J by 5 bases, 10 bases remained unmatched. This CDR3 is built from 18 residues. In DNA, the CDR3 is TGCGCCAGCAGCTTGGGTCACTCAACTAGCGGGGGAAACAATGAGCAGTTCTTC. The encoded protein is CASSLGHSTSGGNNEQFF.